This entry concerns a single T cell receptor (beta chain). The clone's antigen remains unknown. No base quality values were provided; no much bigger clone lies one nucleotide off. CDR3 length: 14 amino acids, cysteine to phenylalanine. Just the 42-base CDR3 DNA is kept, in frame starting at base 1. V is reduced by 4 bases and J by 7 bases, leaving a spacing of 14 bases between them. CDR1 and CDR2 are drawn from the germline V gene (reference sequence): SGHNT, YYREEE. The time point label here, explained by the study, means: baseline before first vaccination. Vaccinee samples came from UK trials COV001 and COV002, including a single-blind randomized controlled phase 2/3 trial of AZD1222 (ChAdOx1 nCoV-19) in healthy adults. For TCRbeta chain sequencing, PBMC samples from trial participants were taken at day 0 and at day 28 after the second dose. This record belongs to a study of T cell responses to AZD1222 COVID-19 vaccine (TCRdb year 2021). Looking at the study overall: Because spike-specific TCR depth and breadth did not differ between the two schedules, AZD1222 recipients who got a second dose at roughly 4 weeks were pooled with those who got a second dose at roughly 12 weeks. A total of 233 trial participants underwent TCR sequencing, of whom 207 had received two doses of AZD1222 and around 26 had received two doses of the MenACWY control vaccine. Enrollment into the trials was organized by age into subgroups of 18-55, 56-69 and 70-plus years, and those subgroups contained roughly 160, 29 and 62 TCR-sequenced participants, respectively.

Study-wide findings and limitations: Most participants were white British and females outnumbered males, and the authors suggested that clonal diversity may have been underestimated. After two AZD1222 doses, both the breadth and the depth of spike-specific TCRs were significantly higher than at day 0 and than in MenACWY recipients. Epitopes outside the regions mutated in the B.1.351 and B.1.1.7 variants were reportedly recognized by nearly half of the unique spike-specific TCRs. Because no day 14 peak-response samples were available, repertoires were characterized only after the peak T cell response. CD4 TCRs associated with the vaccine covered the entire spike protein, and the dominant responses were in regions 160-218 and 743-854. Conclusions about previously exposed vaccinees are limited, since just a handful of AZD1222 recipients were seropositive for SARS-CoV-2 at baseline. In the small 56-69-year group, the increase in depth fell short of significance, most likely because of low power.

The CDR3 regions of human TCRbeta chains were subjected to immunosequencing. Concerning the study's data processing: TCRs in the repertoires were compared against a reference library of SARS-CoV-2-specific TCRs that had been generated with the MIRA antigen-specificity platform. Breadth meant the fraction of unique TCRs that were SARS-CoV-2-associated, whereas depth meant the fraction of total T cells that were SARS-CoV-2-associated. Each spike-specific TCR was assigned to its reactive spike region and to a CD4 or CD8 class using the MIRA data. Log10-transformed breadth and depth values were compared by one-way ANOVA with Sidak's multiple comparisons tests. Here the immuneACCESS table is served through TCRdb, limited to in-frame sequences with V and J called. Missing clones are a known gap in these copies; in checked studies unresolved V genes cover under half, and the rest lacks a known reason. The D gene and trimming were derived from the DNA, and the V and J assignments and clone size from that table. The sample records 90,000 to 120,000 clones, around 87% of which are singletons. Under 4% of the sample is taken by the ten largest.

This clonotype originated in an adult in good health. Rearrangement joined TRBV5-4 to TRBJ2-2; the D segment could be TRBD2, given 6 matching bases. The specimen was peripheral blood, collected on day 0 of AZD1222 vaccination. The DNA sequence reads TGTGCCAGCAGCACCGGGAGCTTCAACGGGGAGCTGTTTTTT. Its translation reads: CASSTGSFNGELFF.